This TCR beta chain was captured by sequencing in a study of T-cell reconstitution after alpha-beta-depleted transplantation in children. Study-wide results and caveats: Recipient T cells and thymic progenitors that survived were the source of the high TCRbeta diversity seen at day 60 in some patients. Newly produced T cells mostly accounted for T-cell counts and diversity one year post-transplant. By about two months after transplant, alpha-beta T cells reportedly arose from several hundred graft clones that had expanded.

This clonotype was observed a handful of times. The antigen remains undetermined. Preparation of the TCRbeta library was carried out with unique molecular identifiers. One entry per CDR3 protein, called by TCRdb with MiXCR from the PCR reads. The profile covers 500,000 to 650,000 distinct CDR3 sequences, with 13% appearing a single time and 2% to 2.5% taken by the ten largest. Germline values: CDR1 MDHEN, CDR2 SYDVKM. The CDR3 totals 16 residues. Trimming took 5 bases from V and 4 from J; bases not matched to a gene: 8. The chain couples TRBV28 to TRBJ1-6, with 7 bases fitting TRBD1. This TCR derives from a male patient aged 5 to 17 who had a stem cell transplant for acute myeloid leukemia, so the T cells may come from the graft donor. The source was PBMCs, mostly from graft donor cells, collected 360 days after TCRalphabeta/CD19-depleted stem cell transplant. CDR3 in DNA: TGTGCCAGCAGTCCCCGGACAGGTGCTTATAATTCACCCCTCCACTTT. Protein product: CASSPRTGAYNSPLHF.